This TCR beta chain was obtained from a study of chemoradiotherapy in HPV16-positive cancers. In the study overall: Functional T-cell assays on two HPV16-positive patients' cells defined candidate HPV-specific clones and common TCR motifs. Points from the study as a whole: Non-HPV-specific T cells did not expand in tumors during treatment, whereas candidate HPV-specific clones and E7-related motifs did. HPV-responsive T-cell expansion during chemoradiotherapy was linked to improved recurrence-free survival in HPV16-positive patients.

Using immunoSEQ multiplex PCR, the repertoire was profiled, and TCRdb retains in-frame clones only, with some absent. The repertoire has fewer than 9,500 clones, roughly 78% of them found once; the top ten carry roughly 9.5%. Germline V gene lookup returns CDR1 SGHTA and CDR2 FQGNSA. V was cut by 1 base and J by 3 bases, with 7 bases left in between. This CDR3 spans 14 amino acids. A note on this clone: What it binds is unknown.

Sampling was carried out from a patient who underwent chemoradiotherapy. This sequence joins TRBV7-2 and TRBJ1-5; D gene unclear. The clonotype comes from a human donor with HPV-associated anogenital cancer. The CDR3, as DNA: TGTGCCAGCAGCTTAGGGCCGTTCAATCAGCCCCAGCATTTT. Amino acids: CASSLGPFNQPQHF.